Below are 2 T cell receptor beta chains sequenced from a single sample in a study of blood T cell repertoires in COVID-19. Generated by immunoSEQ multiplex PCR, the TCRdb table keeps only in-frame clones and is missing some. This sample carries around 230,000 clones, less than 90% of them seen once, and the ten largest clones take around 2.6%. The sequencing sample was made of PBMCs or T cells enriched from blood (not recorded which). The origin of the receptors is a woman aged 25 to 45 who had recovered from COVID-19.

This chain uses TRBV4-1 with TRBJ1-3; D is uncertain. V lost 1 base and J 2 bases, leaving 9 bases between the germline ends. The CDR3 runs to 15 residues. Germline lookup yields CDR1 MGHRA and CDR2 YSYEKL. CDR3 residues: CASSQGHTAGNTIYF. CDR3 DNA sequence: TGCGCCAGCAGCCAAGGACATACGGCTGGAAACACCATATATTTT.

The chain is built from TRBV4-3 and TRBJ1-4; D is uncertain. This CDR3 comprises 14 residues. The V gene's germline CDR1 is LGHNA and CDR2 YSLEER. V was clipped by 0 bases and J by 4 bases, with 6 bases between them. The CDR3 loop reads CASSQDVSNEKLFF. In DNA, the CDR3 is TGCGCCAGCAGCCAAGACGTGAGTAATGAAAAACTGTTTTTT.